The T cell receptor (beta chain) under discussion was sequenced for a study of CD8 T cells in Susac syndrome. Reverse transcription of roughly 0.5 to 1 ug RNA was performed with random hexamers. MiXCR was run by TCRdb on the immunoSEQ multiplex PCR reads, yielding one entry per CDR3 protein. The sample holds about 100,000 distinct CDR3 sequences, about 96% seen once. This CDR3 has 11 residues. Per the germline V gene, CDR1 is SGHAT and CDR2 is FQNNGV. V shed 5 bases and J shed 8 bases, with 10 bases lying between them. The receptor's source is a human donor with Susac syndrome. The sequenced sample consisted of CD8+ T cells from PBMCs. The chain joins TRBV11-2 to TRBJ2-7; D is perhaps TRBD1 (5 bases). CDR3 coding DNA: TGTGCCAGCAGCCCAGGGTACCAGCAGTACTTC. It encodes CASSPGYQQYF.